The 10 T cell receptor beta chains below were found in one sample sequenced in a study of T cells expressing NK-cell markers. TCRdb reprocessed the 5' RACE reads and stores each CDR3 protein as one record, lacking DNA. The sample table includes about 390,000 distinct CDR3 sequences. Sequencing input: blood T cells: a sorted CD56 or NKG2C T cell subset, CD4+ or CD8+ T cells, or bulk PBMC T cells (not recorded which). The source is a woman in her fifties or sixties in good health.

The CDR3 loop reads CSAEGEREREQYF. The chain recombines TRBV20-1 with TRBJ2-7; TCRdb's D gene call, TRBD2, goes unchecked for lack of DNA. This CDR3 comprises 13 residues. Germline loops: CDR1 DFQATT, CDR2 SNEGSKA (reference sequence).

CDR3 sequence reads: CASSLGTGLLHF. V gene TRBV5-1 combines with J gene TRBJ1-6; TCRdb's D call of TRBD1 is untestable without DNA. Germline V gives CDR1 SGHRS, CDR2 YFSETQ. The CDR3 is 12 residues long.

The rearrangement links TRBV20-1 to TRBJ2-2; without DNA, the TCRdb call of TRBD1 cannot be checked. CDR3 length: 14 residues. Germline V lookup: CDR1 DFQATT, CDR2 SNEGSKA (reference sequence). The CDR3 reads CSAITDTQTGELFF.

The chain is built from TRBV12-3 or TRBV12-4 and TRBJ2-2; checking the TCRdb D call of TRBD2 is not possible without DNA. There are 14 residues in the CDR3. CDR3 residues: CASSFRRLVGELFF.

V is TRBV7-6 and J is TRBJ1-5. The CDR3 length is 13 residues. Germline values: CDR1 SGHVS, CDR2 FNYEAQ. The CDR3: CASSPVGNQPQHF.

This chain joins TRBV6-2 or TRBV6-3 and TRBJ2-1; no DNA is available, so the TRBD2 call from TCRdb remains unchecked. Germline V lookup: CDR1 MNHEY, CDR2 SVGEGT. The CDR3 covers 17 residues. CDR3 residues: CASSYSKAGTTYNEQFF.

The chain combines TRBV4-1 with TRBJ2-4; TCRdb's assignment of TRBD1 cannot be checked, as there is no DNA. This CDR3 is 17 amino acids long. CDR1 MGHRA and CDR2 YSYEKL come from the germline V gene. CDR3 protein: CASSQGRGGDRLFIQYF.

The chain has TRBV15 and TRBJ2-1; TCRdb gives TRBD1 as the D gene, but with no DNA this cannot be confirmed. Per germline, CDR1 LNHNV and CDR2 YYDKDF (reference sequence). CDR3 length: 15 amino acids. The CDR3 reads CATSRVQGAYNEQFF.

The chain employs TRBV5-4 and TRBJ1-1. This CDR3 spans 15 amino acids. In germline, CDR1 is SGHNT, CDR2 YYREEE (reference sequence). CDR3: CASSQRGRANTEAFF.

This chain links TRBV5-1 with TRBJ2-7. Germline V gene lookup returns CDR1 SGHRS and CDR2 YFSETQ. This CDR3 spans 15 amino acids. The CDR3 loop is CASSFGNRGPYEQYF.